These T cell receptor beta chains were read from a single sample in a study of T cell responses to AZD1222 COVID-19 vaccine. Method: immunoSEQ multiplex PCR; TCRdb's copy keeps in-frame clones and lacks some. The table includes approximately 89,000 clones, more than 70% detected once. The sample in question was peripheral blood, obtained on day 0 of AZD1222 vaccination. Receptors originate from an adult in good health. CDR3s include the opening cysteine and the closing phenylalanine or tryptophan. The order of the fields is clone size, V gene, J gene, D gene, CDR3 protein, CDR3 DNA. The D gene is left open where the match is weak. Only some rows state a clone size, as once, few, many or a class for expanded clones.

size: NA; V: TRBV5-4; J: TRBJ2-7; D: NA; CDR3: CASSKQGSYEQYF; DNA: TGTGCCAGCAGCAAACAAGGCTCCTACGAGCAGTACTTC
size: NA; V: TRBV5-1; J: TRBJ1-6; D: NA; CDR3: CASSEGLWAPDSPLHF; DNA: TGCGCCAGCAGCGAAGGTTTGTGGGCCCCAGATTCACCCCTCCACTTT
size: NA; V: TRBV6-5; J: TRBJ2-1; D: NA; CDR3: CASSYGWEQFF; DNA: TGTGCCAGCAGTTACGGGTGGGAGCAGTTCTTC
size: NA; V: TRBV18; J: TRBJ2-7; D: NA; CDR3: CASSPDYEQYF; DNA: TGTGCCAGCTCACCTGACTACGAGCAGTACTTC
size: NA; V: TRBV7-2; J: TRBJ2-7; D: NA; CDR3: CASSNRITGGGEQYF; DNA: TGTGCCAGCAGCAACCGGATCACTGGAGGAGGCGAGCAGTACTTC
size: NA; V: TRBV5-5; J: TRBJ1-1; D: NA; CDR3: CASSLEGRAEAFF; DNA: TGTGCCAGCAGCTTGGAAGGTCGAGCTGAAGCTTTCTTT
size: NA; V: TRBV11-3; J: TRBJ2-1; D: NA; CDR3: CASSLTFWSEQFF; DNA: TGTGCCAGCAGCTTAACTTTTTGGAGTGAGCAGTTCTTC
size: once; V: TRBV7-2; J: TRBJ1-6; D: NA; CDR3: CASSLAGPRSPLHF; DNA: TGTGCCAGCAGCTTAGCAGGGCCCCGCTCACCCCTCCACTTT
size: NA; V: TRBV28; J: TRBJ1-6; D: NA; CDR3: CASSSRERYNSPLHF; DNA: TGTGCCAGCAGCTCCCGCGAGAGATATAATTCACCCCTCCACTTT
size: few; V: TRBV6-5; J: TRBJ2-7; D: NA; CDR3: CASSHTGLPYEQYF; DNA: TGTGCCAGCAGCCACACGGGACTGCCCTACGAGCAGTACTTC
size: NA; V: TRBV19; J: TRBJ1-5; D: NA; CDR3: CASRFSDRVLSNQPQHF; DNA: TGTGCCAGTAGGTTCTCGGACAGAGTCCTTAGCAATCAGCCCCAGCATTTT
size: NA; V: TRBV5-1; J: TRBJ1-2; D: TRBD1; CDR3: CASSPGQGVTPNYGYTF; DNA: TGCGCCAGCAGCCCCGGACAGGGCGTAACCCCTAACTATGGCTACACCTTC
size: NA; V: TRBV15; J: TRBJ1-2; D: NA; CDR3: CATSQRGAGNYGYTF; DNA: TGTGCCACCAGCCAGAGGGGGGCGGGCAACTATGGCTACACCTTC
size: NA; V: TRBV10-2; J: TRBJ2-3; D: NA; CDR3: CASSERDTDTQYF; DNA: TGCGCCAGCAGTGAGAGGGACACAGATACGCAGTATTTT
size: NA; V: TRBV4-3; J: TRBJ2-7; D: NA; CDR3: CASSQVGGYEQYF; DNA: TGCGCCAGCAGCCAAGTCGGCGGCTACGAGCAGTACTTC
size: once; V: TRBV12-3/TRBV12-4; J: TRBJ2-1; D: NA; CDR3: CASSLTTSNEQFF; DNA: TGTGCCAGCAGTTTGACCACAAGCAATGAGCAGTTCTTC
size: NA; V: TRBV5-4; J: TRBJ2-1; D: TRBD2; CDR3: CASSPPSLAGGGEQFF; DNA: TGTGCCAGCAGCCCCCCCTCACTAGCGGGGGGTGGTGAGCAGTTCTTC
size: few; V: TRBV27; J: TRBJ1-2; D: NA; CDR3: CASSFRQSGYGYTF; DNA: TGTGCCAGCAGTTTTAGGCAGAGCGGCTATGGCTACACCTTC
size: NA; V: TRBV5-8; J: TRBJ1-5; D: NA; CDR3: CASSLRGVQPQHF; DNA: TGTGCCAGCAGCTTGAGAGGGGTTCAGCCCCAGCATTTT
size: NA; V: TRBV10-1; J: TRBJ1-6; D: TRBD1; CDR3: CASSVKGQVRFAYNSPLHF; DNA: TGCGCCAGCAGTGTTAAGGGACAGGTCCGGTTCGCCTATAATTCACCCCTCCACTTT
size: medium-sized; V: TRBV2; J: TRBJ2-2; D: NA; CDR3: CASSFTGSPGELFF; DNA: TGTGCCAGCAGTTTTACAGGGTCTCCCGGGGAGCTGTTTTTT
size: once; V: TRBV5-1; J: TRBJ1-1; D: TRBD1; CDR3: CASSLAGTEDAAFF; DNA: TGCGCCAGCAGCTTGGCCGGGACAGAAGACGCGGCTTTCTTT
size: once; V: TRBV5-1; J: TRBJ2-7; D: TRBD1; CDR3: CASSLGGQYYEQYF; DNA: TGCGCCAGCAGCTTGGGGGGACAGTACTACGAGCAGTACTTC
size: NA; V: TRBV7-6; J: TRBJ2-1; D: NA; CDR3: CASSPRGGLDEQFF; DNA: TGTGCCAGCAGCCCCAGGGGGGGTTTGGATGAGCAGTTCTTC
size: NA; V: TRBV30; J: TRBJ2-1; D: TRBD2; CDR3: CAWTSGVENEQFF; DNA: TGTGCCTGGACTAGCGGGGTCGAGAATGAGCAGTTCTTC
size: once; V: TRBV30; J: TRBJ1-4; D: NA; CDR3: CAWSRPPNEKLFF; DNA: TGTGCCTGGAGTAGGCCTCCTAATGAAAAACTGTTTTTT
size: NA; V: TRBV11-2; J: TRBJ2-1; D: NA; CDR3: CASSHVRPGYNEQFF; DNA: TGTGCCAGCAGCCACGTGAGGCCTGGCTACAATGAGCAGTTCTTC
size: NA; V: TRBV4-3; J: TRBJ1-2; D: NA; CDR3: CASSQDPGNYGYTF; DNA: TGCGCCAGCAGCCAAGATCCGGGTAACTATGGCTACACCTTC
size: NA; V: TRBV11-2; J: TRBJ1-4; D: NA; CDR3: CASSSSTVGFGKLFF; DNA: TGTGCCAGCAGCTCGTCGACAGTCGGTTTTGGAAAACTGTTTTTT
size: NA; V: TRBV9; J: TRBJ2-7; D: TRBD2; CDR3: CASSVEPYASGREGQYF; DNA: TGTGCCAGCAGCGTAGAGCCCTACGCTAGCGGAAGGGAAGGGCAGTACTTC
size: NA; V: TRBV19; J: TRBJ1-2; D: TRBD1; CDR3: CASSIVGGTGGGGYTF; DNA: TGTGCCAGTAGTATAGTCGGCGGGACAGGGGGCGGCGGCTACACCTTC
size: NA; V: TRBV2; J: TRBJ1-2; D: NA; CDR3: CASTGGEGAYGYTF; DNA: TGTGCCAGCACCGGGGGGGAAGGGGCCTATGGCTACACCTTC
size: few; V: TRBV27; J: TRBJ1-5; D: NA; CDR3: CASSLGAVNQPQHF; DNA: TGTGCCAGCAGTTTAGGGGCAGTCAATCAGCCCCAGCATTTT
size: NA; V: TRBV6-4; J: TRBJ2-3; D: TRBD1; CDR3: CASSRDRGSDTQYF; DNA: TGTGCCAGCAGCCGGGACAGGGGGTCAGATACGCAGTATTTT
size: NA; V: TRBV29-1; J: TRBJ2-5; D: NA; CDR3: CSVEAGQETQYF; DNA: TGCAGCGTTGAAGCGGGGCAAGAGACCCAGTACTTC